This TCR beta chain is from a study of cytomegalovirus exposure and HLA in healthy donors (dated by TCRdb to about 2017). In terms of the full investigation: According to an earlier analysis of around 600 of the donors, 150 million to 200 million T cells yielded 100 million or so unique TCR beta sequences and roughly 280 Gb of sequence data. An early release that covered about 600 HLA-typed donors contained about 300 gigabases of sequencing data and tens of millions of unique TCR sequences. Among the roughly 400 genotyped donors, roughly 80% belonged to the genetic ancestry cluster associated with self-reported Caucasian donors. The aim of the study was to test whether cataloging public T cell receptors could identify signatures of past pathogen exposure. The study profiled the T cell repertoires of about 720 subjects by immunosequencing and related them to cytomegalovirus serostatus. Besides the first cohort of 666 subjects, a separate validation cohort made up of 120 different subjects was used. To predict cytomegalovirus infection status, the study combined high-throughput TCR immunosequencing, statistical association of individual TCRs with disease status, and machine learning. A later analysis re-analyzed previously published TCR beta repertoires from 550 to 700 donors and added high-resolution HLA genotyping to study TCR occurrence patterns. Rather than using new phenotypic data, the later analysis identified candidate immune exposures from TCR beta sequences and from how often those sequences occurred across donors. In an earlier analysis of roughly 600 of the donors, high-throughput TCR beta sequencing was used to judge whether each TCR beta V gene segment behaved as functional or pseudogenic. Donor age, sex, ethnicity and CMV serostatus were collected together with the repertoire data. A later genetic analysis took genome-wide SNP genotypes for about three fifths of the roughly 700 donors and used that subset as a discovery cohort. All discovery cohort repertoires had been generated on a single sequencing platform. Class I and class II HLA loci were covered by the typing at four-digit resolution. Typing coverage differed by locus: A, B, C, DRB1 and DQB1 were typed in about 620-630 donors, DQA1 in 500 to 550, DPA1 in around 610, and DPB1 in approximately 450. A handful of DR-DQ haplotypes were handled as single units for association and clustering because linkage in the cohort was strong. Among some 410 genotyped donors of the cohort, an average of approximately 250,000 unique TCR beta nucleotide sequences were sequenced per donor, around 20% of them non-productive. Overall study outcomes, separate from this receptor: In a later genetic analysis, a missense DCLRE1C variant was associated with V-gene and J-gene trimming of TCR beta chains, and the association was replicated in an independent cohort. Sequencing depth was assumed to be roughly uniform across donors in the presence/absence analyses, though that assumption may not hold. Specific HLA alleles were associated with over 15,000 TCR beta sequences at a false discovery rate of 0.05 in a later analysis. A further reported finding was that TCR beta sequences accurately predicted the HLA-A and HLA-B alleles for most subjects in the first cohort. In an earlier analysis of about 540 of the donors, most TCR beta V segments were observed in productive rearrangements about 87% or about 30% of the time, broadly matching IMGT annotations. Compared with equally common non-associated chains, HLA-associated TCR beta chains in a later analysis were more clonally expanded and had lower generation probabilities. The cohort was sequenced for TCR beta chains only, and without alpha or paired-chain data the features that could be detected were limited. Because the 87-base-pair reads could not distinguish some IMGT-functional V segments, including TRBV6-2 and TRBV6-3, those segments were excluded. In vitro tests confirmed that a few of the cytomegalovirus-associated TCR beta chains recognize cytomegalovirus antigens. A later genetic analysis reported fewer N-insertions in productive TCRs among donors in an Asian-associated ancestry cluster than the roughly 720-donor mean. A total of 150 to 200 TCR beta chains were listed by the study as associated with cytomegalovirus. Across donors, most TCR sequences were observed very rarely, whereas some public TCRs were present in many individuals. Because some donors lacked HLA typing at each locus, the association tests relied only on the typed subset. Linkage disequilibrium might explain the correlated functional status among segregating V segments, but an unknown experimental factor could not be excluded. The sequencing pipeline was judged likely to have produced a cluster of highly shared sequence variants as a technical artifact. Over 15 rarely observed V segments, including chromosome 9 orphons, were excluded from the earlier analysis of about 500 of the donors because counts were too low. Assigning TCR associations to individual alleles was difficult when HLA alleles, especially DR and DQ, strongly co-occurred. The classifier was reported to diagnose cytomegalovirus status with high specificity and sensitivity in both the original and validation cohorts. It was suggested by the authors that the approach could potentially be generalized to other disease states and immunological phenotypes. A later analysis found that TCR association rates varied across HLA loci, with DRB1 alleles showing the most associated TCRs and HLA-C alleles the fewest. CMV serostatus was the only immune exposure information available for the cohort. Most CMV-associated TCR beta chains appeared to be HLA-restricted in a later analysis, and the HLA associations seemed to be driven largely by CMV exposure. A later analysis reported that several top co-occurrence clusters appeared linked to parvovirus B19, influenza, CMV and Epstein-Barr virus.

V gives up 3 bases and J gives up 3 bases, and the segment between their germline ends measures 7 bases. From its cysteine to its phenylalanine, the CDR3 spans 13 amino acids. Only CDR3 DNA remains: 39 bases, in frame from the first base. CDR1 is given as SGHVS and CDR2 as FNYEAQ, both from the germline V gene. Receptor amplification or capture employed the immunoSEQ multiplex PCR assay. The multiplex PCR relied on a mix of 60 forward primers for TCR Vbeta segments and 13 reverse primers for TCR Jbeta segments. The CDR3 region of rearranged TCR beta genes was amplified from genomic DNA with a multiplex PCR assay. Amplified TCR beta libraries were sequenced as 87-base-pair reads on the Illumina HiSeq System. For the original study's pipeline: A later analysis tallied some 79 million unique TCR beta chains across the 640 or so repertoires, and approximately 12 million of those chains were shared by two or more donors. To remove PCR and sequencing errors, raw reads were error-corrected and collapsed into unique sequences using a nearest-neighbor algorithm that merged closely related sequences. V, D and J gene segments were assigned by aligning CDR3 sequences to IMGT reference sequences. Each retained sequence needed at least a six-nucleotide match to both a V gene segment and a J gene segment. Rearrangements were called productive when the CDR3 lacked stop codons and stayed in frame with V and J; all others were non-productive. CDR3 was defined according to IMGT convention as the region running from the second conserved V-encoded cysteine to the conserved J-encoded phenylalanine. In an earlier analysis of approximately 590 of the donors, sequences lacking an unambiguous match to a single V gene segment were excluded. An earlier analysis of several hundred of the donors called V segments functional above 56.7% productive rearrangements and segregating when the between-donor standard deviation exceeded 5%. A statistical classification framework was built to diagnose cytomegalovirus status from the catalog of TCR beta chain sequences. In a later analysis, TCR nucleotide sequences were compared against IMGT/GENE-DB human TR gene sequences so that V and J genes could be assigned. Using the TCRdist pipeline, a later analysis assigned CDR3 sequences along with most-parsimonious VDJ recombination scenarios. In a later analysis, each TCR beta chain was defined by its CDR3 amino acid sequence together with its V-gene family, and reads lacking a unique V-gene family were excluded. In a later analysis, nearly 600 highly shared, low-generation-probability nucleotide sequences were removed to address suspected cross-contamination and a sequencing artifact. In a later analysis, a clonal expansion index was calculated for each public chain from normalized within-repertoire ranks of inferred template counts. Generation probabilities in a later analysis came from a VDJ recombination model fitted to out-of-frame rearrangements, and those results were checked against IGoR. In a later analysis, TCR-TCR, TCR-HLA and TCR-CMV co-occurrence was scored with hypergeometric tests, and a repertoire-size bias correction was applied to TCR pairs. A later analysis estimated false discovery rates by permuting HLA or CMV assignments 20 times. In a later analysis, co-occurring TCRs were grouped with DBSCAN, and TCRdist sequence similarity was added when clustering was performed within HLA-allele-positive subsets. Co-occurrence clustering excluded repertoires with fewer than 30,000 or more than 120,000 public chains, plus five with anomalous nucleotide sharing. Sourced from immuneACCESS, this table was stored by TCRdb with only in-frame sequences that have V and J called. A share of the clones is absent; for the studies checked, an unresolved V gene accounts for under half, and the remainder has no known explanation. The D gene and trimming were derived from the DNA, and the V and J assignments and clone size from that table. A total of about 160,000 clones appear in this sample, roughly 81% of them only once. The top ten clonotypes cover less than 15% of the sample.

In total, more than 500 healthy bone marrow donors made up the cohort. All cohort members were sampled while nominally healthy, although unrecorded immune exposures were likely present. The donor was CMV seronegative and was included in the group of around 320 seronegative cohort members. A peripheral blood sample was provided by each donor, and peripheral blood mononuclear cells were used for TCR beta sequencing. Genomic DNA was extracted from the blood cell samples with the Qiagen DNeasy Blood Extraction Kit. As to this clone: What this receptor recognizes is not known. Base qualities are not at hand, and no much larger clone is one base apart.

The sample consisted of PBMCs. This sequence was found in a woman aged 45-59 years in good health and CMV-seronegative. The chain is encoded by TRBV7-6 joined to TRBJ2-3, with the D gene too uncertain to name. The CDR3: CASSFEATDTQYF. At the DNA level, the sequence is TGTGCCAGCAGCTTTGAGGCGACAGATACGCAGTATTTT.